Listed here is a single TCR beta chain. The germline V gene has CDR1 LGHDT and CDR2 YNNKEL (reference sequence). The CDR3 loop spans 14 amino acids. Deletions cut 4 bases from V and 1 base from J, with 10 bases between. In the authors' workflow: Estimated nucleated cell counts came from reference gene primer amplification. The assay was immunoSEQ multiplex PCR, and TCRdb's table has in-frame clones only and misses some. V and J calls and clone size come straight from that table; D and trimming were deduced from the DNA. The sample records 230,000 or so clones, 90% being singletons. The data stem from a study of blood T cell repertoires in COVID-19. Whole-study context: From the United States, Italy and Spain came samples of acute and convalescent COVID-19. Sources were T cells, B-cell-depleted T cells, or PBMCs; the material itself was cDNA or gDNA.

Patients from Seattle were sampled longitudinally, starting during active infection. What was sequenced was peripheral blood. The J gene is TRBJ1-2, the V gene TRBV3-1 (or the pseudogene TRBV3-2); D is unclear. The sequence came from a woman aged 55-70 years with COVID-19, enrolled during active disease. The CDR3 is CASSPMSLNYGYTF. CDR3 bases: TGTGCCAGCAGCCCCATGAGCCTTAACTATGGCTACACCTTC.